The clone carrying this T cell receptor beta chain was seen a few times. The antigen remains unidentified. CDR1 and CDR2 from the germline V gene are SGHTA and FQGNSA. CDR3 length: 15 residues. Trimming left V 5 bases short and J 4 bases short, with 17 bases between. The data originate from a study of beta chain features in type 1 diabetes. Every bit of the isolated RNA underwent reverse transcription, so sequencing read expressed TCRB transcripts. Here immunoSEQ multiplex PCR was the method, and the copy in TCRdb shows in-frame clones only, minus some. The sample records about 40,000 clones, 49% being singletons. Study findings and constraints: PCR, the amplification step, might favor shorter templates, equally in patients and controls.

The gene calls are TRBV7-2 and TRBJ1-1, with D unclear. The sequence derives from a woman under 30 in good health. The sample taken for sequencing was central memory CD4+ T cells from blood. The CDR3 protein is CASSVTFQRVTEAFF. CDR3 in DNA: TGTGCCAGCAGCGTTACATTCCAGCGGGTCACTGAAGCTTTCTTT.